Below, 27 T cell receptor beta chains from the same sample are listed, as sequenced in a study of blood T cell repertoires in COVID-19. Data came from immunoSEQ multiplex PCR; TCRdb stores just in-frame clones and leaves some out. The profile covers some 140,000 clones, with around 84% appearing a single time and 2% to 3% taken by the ten largest. The sequencing sample was made of PBMCs or T cells enriched from blood (not recorded which). These receptors were taken from a man aged 35 to 55 with acute COVID-19.

J is TRBJ1-2 and V is TRBV30; D unclear. Trimming removed 0 bases at V and 8 bases at J, with 7 bases between. Germline CDR1 reads GTSNPN; CDR2 reads SVGIG (reference sequence). The CDR3 runs 11 residues. The CDR3 nucleotides read TGTGCCTGGAGTGTAGGAGGCGGCTACACCTTC. The encoded protein is CAWSVGGGYTF.

The gene calls are TRBV3-1 (or the pseudogene TRBV3-2) and TRBJ2-1, with TRBD2 matching over 8 bases. The J segment lost 4 bases and the V segment lost 4 bases, leaving 18 bases of the junction unmatched. This CDR3 region has 19 residues. Germline-derived CDR1 and CDR2 are LGHDT and YNNKEL (reference sequence). This chain's CDR3 is CASSPWAGGGGRKYNEQFF. CDR3 in DNA: TGTGCCAGCAGCCCCTGGGCCGGCGGGGGCGGGAGGAAATACAATGAGCAGTTCTTC.

The chain links TRBV12-5 to TRBJ1-1; no definite D call. The CDR3 spans 14 residues. Germline V lookup: CDR1 LGHNT, CDR2 FRNRAP. Trimming shortened V by 4 bases and J by 1 base, and 10 bases separated the two germline ends. The CDR3 sequence: CASGSGVWNTEAFF. The CDR3 DNA reads TGTGCTAGTGGTTCAGGCGTATGGAACACTGAAGCTTTCTTT.

The rearrangement links TRBV7-9 to TRBJ1-2; 7 nucleotides agree with TRBD1. V gave up 5 bases and J gave up 1 base; unmatched junction bases: 13. The length of the CDR3 is 17 residues. Germline V CDR1 and CDR2: SEHNR, FQNEAQ (reference sequence). CDR3 DNA sequence: TGTGCCAGCAGCGGGAGGAATCAGGGGGGATTTAACTATGGCTACACCTTC. Translation: CASSGRNQGGFNYGYTF. The whole variable domain, remainder taken from reference TRBV7-9 and TRBJ1-2, is DTGVSQNPRHKITKRGQNVTFRCDPISEHNRLYWYRQTLGQGPEFLTYFQNEAQLEKSRLLSDRFSAERPKGSFSTLEIQRTEQGDSAMYLCASSGRNQGGFNYGYTFGSGTRLTVV.

The CDR3: CASSTLQGNYGYTF. The CDR3 DNA sequence: TGTGCCAGTAGTACTTTGCAGGGTAACTATGGCTACACCTTC. This chain links TRBV19 with TRBJ1-2; tentative D call: TRBD1 (5 bases). Trimming shortened V by 4 bases and J by 1 base, and 10 bases separated the two germline ends. Germline CDR1 is LNHDA and CDR2 is SQIVND (reference sequence). The CDR3 is 14 amino acids. Variable domain in full (rest from reference TRBV19 and TRBJ1-2): DGGITQSPKYLFRKEGQNVTLSCEQNLNHDAMYWYRQDPGQGLRLIYYSQIVNDFQKGDIAEGYSVSREKKESFPLTVTSAQKNPTAFYLCASSTLQGNYGYTFGSGTRLTVV.

The rearrangement links TRBV7-9 to TRBJ2-6, with 7 bases aligning to TRBD1. Trimming at V came to 6 bases and at J to 2 bases, leaving 4 bases not matched to a gene. Germline CDR1 reads SEHNR; CDR2 reads FQNEAQ (reference sequence). The CDR3 sequence is 15 residues long. The CDR3 DNA is TGTGCCAGCAGTGACAGGGTCCCTGGGGCCAACGTCCTGACTTTC. Translation gives CASSDRVPGANVLTF.

The rearrangement uses TRBV5-3 and TRBJ2-1; possibly TRBD2 for D (5 bases). TRBV5-3 is noted as an ORF with a role that remains uncertain. The CDR3 has 15 residues. Trimming took off 2 bases at V and 4 bases at J, with 13 bases between the two ends. Here the CDR3 reads CARSFGGPPYNEQFF. The CDR3 nucleotides read TGTGCCAGAAGCTTTGGAGGACCCCCTTACAATGAGCAGTTCTTC.

The V call is TRBV3-1 (or the pseudogene TRBV3-2), the J call TRBJ2-7; D is possibly TRBD2 (5 bases). CDR1 LGHDT and CDR2 YNNKEL come from the germline V gene (reference sequence). The CDR3 sequence is 15 residues long. Trimming took 4 bases from V and 6 from J, leaving 19 bases between them. CDR3 protein: CASSLPGSLRGEQYF. The CDR3 coding sequence is TGTGCCAGCAGCCTTCCCGGGTCGTTACGGGGCGAGCAGTACTTC.

The chain uses TRBV6-4 and TRBJ1-2; TRBD1 might be the D (5 bases). The V end was cut by 4 bases, the J end by 3 bases, with 15 bases between. Germline V gives CDR1 MRHNA, CDR2 SNTAGT. CDR3 size: 15 residues. The CDR3 coding sequence is TGTGCCAGCAGTGCCCTCACCGACAGTTACTATGGCTACACCTTC. It is translated as CASSALTDSYYGYTF.

This chain links TRBV18 with TRBJ1-6, with 8 bases identical to TRBD1. This CDR3 spans 15 amino acids. Germline CDR1 is KGHSH and CDR2 is LQKENI. With V trimmed by 2 bases and J by 5 bases, 2 bases remained unmatched. The CDR3 nucleotides are TGTGCCAGCTCACCAAGGACAGGGAATAATTCACCCCTCCACTTT. It specifies CASSPRTGNNSPLHF.

The chain links TRBV24-1 to TRBJ2-5, with 9 positions matching TRBD2. The CDR3 is 16 residues long. Germline CDR1 reads KGHDR; CDR2 reads SFDVKD. The junction had 5 bases not matched to a gene; V was cut back by 3 bases and J by 1 base. As DNA, the CDR3 is TGTGCCACCAGTGATCGGGGTAGCGGGGGCCAAGAGACCCAGTACTTC. It specifies CATSDRGSGGQETQYF.

A few counts support this clone. The chain carries TRBV11-2 and TRBJ2-3, with D perhaps TRBD2 (7 bases). Germline CDR1 is SGHAT and CDR2 is FQNNGV. Trimming took 6 bases from V and 4 from J, leaving 20 bases between them. CDR3 length equals 16 residues. CDR3 DNA sequence: TGTGCCAGCAGTCCTGGCCCCGGGGGGCCGGCAGATACGCAGTATTTT. Translation gives CASSPGPGGPADTQYF.

The V call is TRBV25-1, the J call TRBJ1-3; D unresolved. Germline V gene lookup returns CDR1 MGHDK and CDR2 SYGVNS. The length of the CDR3 is 14 residues. V lost 3 bases and J lost 8, with 14 bases in between. CDR3 coding DNA: TGTGCCAGCAGTGACGCGGGCCCACGAGACACCATATATTTT. Protein sequence: CASSDAGPRDTIYF.

The rearrangement links TRBV7-3 to TRBJ1-2; no firm D call. Looked up from germline, CDR1 is SGHTA and CDR2 is FQGTGA. Trimming stripped 1 base from V and 3 bases from J, with 6 bases between. CDR3 size: 13 residues. As DNA, the CDR3 is TGTGCCAGCAGCTTAAACGGTGACTATGGCTACACCTTC. This codes for CASSLNGDYGYTF.

V gene TRBV28 combines with J gene TRBJ2-5; 11 nucleotides align to TRBD2. The trim removed 1 base at V and 2 bases at J, leaving 9 bases unmatched. From germline, CDR1 is MDHEN and CDR2 SYDVKM. CDR3 length equals 18 residues. The chain's CDR3 is CASSLSPFSGGGQETQYF. As DNA, the CDR3 is TGTGCCAGCAGTTTATCCCCGTTTAGCGGGGGGGGTCAAGAGACCCAGTACTTC.

CDR3 in DNA: TGTGCCAGCAGCCAAGATCTTACAGGGGTGGACACTGAAGCTTTCTTT. Translation: CASSQDLTGVDTEAFF. This chain links TRBV4-2 with TRBJ1-1, with TRBD1 identical over 7 bases. Trimming cost V 0 bases and J 3 bases; bases outside gene matches: 7. The CDR3 runs 16 residues. Germline assignment: CDR1 LGHNA and CDR2 YNFKEQ.

V is TRBV19 and J is TRBJ1-4; 8 positions match TRBD1. J was trimmed by 8 bases and V by 5 bases; bases with no gene match: 10. Germline V lookup: CDR1 LNHDA, CDR2 SQIVND (reference sequence). The CDR3 consists of 15 residues. Here the CDR3 reads CASSLPGGAREKLFF. CDR3 nucleotide sequence: TGTGCCAGTAGTCTCCCAGGGGGCGCGAGGGAAAAACTGTTTTTT.

This sequence joins TRBV13 and TRBJ2-2; D may be TRBD1 (5 bases). CDR3 length equals 15 residues. Trimming removed 1 base from V and 5 bases from J, with 11 bases in between. Germline CDR1 and CDR2: PRHDT and FYEKMQ (reference sequence). The CDR3 nucleotides are TGTGCCAGCAGCTTAGCGAGACAGCTAACCGGGGAGCTGTTTTTT. Residues: CASSLARQLTGELFF.

The sample holds one count of this clone. The chain couples TRBV5-8 to TRBJ1-6, with 7 bases lining up with TRBD1. The CDR3 totals 15 residues. With 0 bases clipped from V and 7 bases from J, the junction kept 4 bases outside the gene matches. The germline CDR1 and CDR2 sequences are SGHTS and YDEGEE. CDR3 nucleotides: TGTGCCAGCAGCTTGGAGGCAGGGGGAAATTCACCCCTCCACTTT. It translates to CASSLEAGGNSPLHF.

This clone was observed a few times. The CDR3 loop is CASSYGRPREKLFF. The DNA of the CDR3 is TGTGCCAGCAGTTACGGCAGACCTAGGGAAAAACTGTTTTTT. This chain joins TRBV6-2 or TRBV6-3 and TRBJ1-4; D is unclear. Per the germline V gene, CDR1 is MNHEY and CDR2 is SVGEGT. Trimming cost V 2 bases and J 8 bases, with 12 bases left between them. The CDR3 runs 14 residues.

The chain is built from TRBV2 and TRBJ1-1, with D possibly matching TRBD1 (5 bases). Per the germline V gene, CDR1 is SNHLY and CDR2 is FYNNEI. This CDR3 contains 15 residues. Deletions cut 10 bases from V and 1 base from J, with 19 bases between. CDR3 amino acids: CATRSSGDPNTEAFF. The CDR3 coding sequence is TGTGCCACCAGGAGCTCGGGGGACCCGAACACTGAAGCTTTCTTT.

This chain uses TRBV11-3 with TRBJ1-1; 8 bases match TRBD1. The trim removed 2 bases at V and 4 bases at J, leaving 3 bases unmatched. There are 14 residues in the CDR3. The V gene's germline CDR1 is SGHNT and CDR2 YENEEA. CDR3 in amino acids: CASSLNRGSTEAFF. Here the CDR3 DNA reads TGTGCCAGCAGCTTAAACAGGGGGAGCACTGAAGCTTTCTTT.

The chain links TRBV2 to TRBJ1-2; D is uncertain. V was cut by 5 bases and J by 8 bases, with 15 bases left in between. Germline V gives CDR1 SNHLY, CDR2 FYNNEI. This CDR3 comprises 13 residues. CDR3 nucleotides: TGTGCCAGCAGTCCGGGTAGGTCCTACGGCTACACCTTC. Translation: CASSPGRSYGYTF.

The gene calls are TRBV2 and TRBJ1-1; maybe TRBD1 (6 bases). This CDR3 has 15 residues. The V gene lost 5 bases and the J gene lost 0 bases, with 13 bases spanning the gap. Germline-derived CDR1 and CDR2 are SNHLY and FYNNEI. The CDR3 DNA is TGTGCCAGCAGTTCACAGGGTTGGATGAACACTGAAGCTTTCTTT. It codes for CASSSQGWMNTEAFF.

The CDR3 sequence is CASSQIERTGLYTDTQYF. DNA for the CDR3: TGCGCCAGCAGCCAGATTGAAAGGACAGGTTTATACACAGATACGCAGTATTTT. This rearrangement joins TRBV5-1 to TRBJ2-3; TRBD1 aligns across 7 bases. Losses at the gene ends were 4 bases for V and 2 bases for J; bases not matched to a gene: 16. CDR1 is SGHRS and CDR2 is YFSETQ in the germline V gene. This CDR3 contains 18 residues.

The chain links TRBV2 to TRBJ1-3; TRBD1 matches 8 bases. This CDR3 is built from 15 residues. The V segment lost 5 bases and the J segment 4 bases; nucleotides outside the gene matches: 7. Looked up from germline, CDR1 is SNHLY and CDR2 is FYNNEI. As DNA, the CDR3 is TGTGCCAGCAGTTATGGGACAGGCCAAGGAAACACCATATATTTT. Protein: CASSYGTGQGNTIYF. Variable domain in full (rest from reference TRBV2 and TRBJ1-3): EPEVTQTPSHQVTQMGQEVILRCVPISNHLYFYWYRQILGQKVEFLVSFYNNEISEKSEIFDDQFSVERPDGSNFTLKIRSTKLEDSAMYFCASSYGTGQGNTIYFGEGSWLTVV.

The chain recombines TRBV7-9 with TRBJ2-2, with no clear D. Trimming cost V 1 base and J 1 base, with 4 bases left between them. Germline values: CDR1 SEHNR, CDR2 FQNEAQ (reference sequence). The CDR3 is 14 residues long. CDR3 DNA sequence: TGTGCCAGCAGCTTAGACGGGAACACCGGGGAGCTGTTTTTT. Its translation is CASSLDGNTGELFF.